A single sample gave rise to the 30 T cell receptor beta chains below, sequenced in a study of cytomegalovirus exposure and HLA in healthy donors. Primers: 60 Vbeta forward and 13 Jbeta reverse. Assay: immunoSEQ multiplex PCR; the TCRdb copy retains only in-frame clones and omits some. The sample lists roughly 130,000 clones, roughly four fifths seen once, with around 11% in the top ten. The sequenced sample consisted of PBMCs. Receptor source: a male donor in good health and CMV-seropositive.

This clone was recorded a few times. Other DNA sequences in this sample translate to the same CDR3. The chain joins TRBV18 to TRBJ2-5; tentative D call: TRBD2 (6 bases). Germline loops: CDR1 KGHSH, CDR2 LQKENI. This CDR3 has 13 amino acids. V was pared by 6 bases and J by 1 base, with 9 bases between. CDR3 sequence (DNA): TGTGCCAGCTCCCCGGGACTCCAAGAGACCCAGTACTTC. Amino acids: CASSPGLQETQYF. Using reference TRBV18 and TRBJ2-5 for the parts outside the CDR3, the full variable domain is NAGVMQNPRHLVRRRGQEARLRCSPMKGHSHVYWYRQLPEEGLKFMVYLQKENIIDESGMPKERFSAEFPKEGPSILRIQQVVRGDSAAYFCASSPGLQETQYFGPGTRLLVL.

DNA of the CDR3: TGTGCCAGCAGCTTATACGGGACAGGGGTGGAGACCCAGTACTTC. As protein: CASSLYGTGVETQYF. The gene calls are TRBV7-2 and TRBJ2-5; 10 bases are a match to TRBD1. Germline V lookup: CDR1 SGHTA, CDR2 FQGNSA. This CDR3 is built from 15 residues. V gave up 2 bases and J gave up 5 bases; unmatched junction bases: 5.

This clone was found a few times. V and J are TRBV9 and TRBJ1-2; D is perhaps TRBD1 (5 bases). This CDR3 region has 17 residues. The germline CDR1 and CDR2 sequences are SGDLS and YYNGEE. V was pared by 4 bases and J by 3 bases, with 22 bases between. CDR3 residues: CASSPLLGRWGDYGYTF. The CDR3 DNA follows: TGTGCCAGCAGCCCGTTGTTAGGGCGATGGGGGGACTATGGCTACACCTTC.

A word on this clone: This specimen includes other DNA sequences encoding the same CDR3. V usage is TRBV2 and J usage is TRBJ2-2; 7 bases fit TRBD2. The germline gives CDR1 SNHLY, CDR2 FYNNEI. The V gene end was trimmed by 3 bases and the J gene end by 1 base; junction bases not matched to a gene: 2. The CDR3 is 15 amino acids. CDR3 protein: CASSERGRNTGELFF. CDR3 in DNA: TGTGCCAGCAGTGAGCGGGGGAGGAACACCGGGGAGCTGTTTTTT.

The chain carries TRBV2 and TRBJ2-1, with 13 bases lining up with TRBD2. The CDR3 is 16 amino acids. CDR1 and CDR2 (germline): SNHLY, FYNNEI. V trimming: 5 bases; J trimming: 3 bases; junction bases outside the gene matches: 4. The CDR3 loop is CASSWGLAGHYNEQFF. In nucleotides, the CDR3 is TGTGCCAGCAGTTGGGGACTAGCGGGGCACTACAATGAGCAGTTCTTC.

J is TRBJ2-1 and V is TRBV5-4; TRBD2 aligns across 7 bases. This CDR3 is built from 13 residues. Germline V CDR1 and CDR2: SGHNT, YYREEE (reference sequence). The V and J ends lost 4 bases and 7 bases, in that order; junction bases with no gene match: 5. The CDR3 loop is CASSGAGMNEQFF. CDR3 nucleotides: TGTGCCAGCAGCGGAGCGGGAATGAATGAGCAGTTCTTC.

This clone has more than one count but fewer than ten. The chain has TRBV2 and TRBJ2-3; TRBD2 aligns across 9 bases. The CDR3 contains 15 residues. Germline lookup yields CDR1 SNHLY and CDR2 FYNNEI. J lost 3 bases, V lost 5 bases, and 6 bases had no gene match. The CDR3 sequence is CASSQETSGTDTQYF. The CDR3 bases are TGTGCCAGCAGTCAGGAGACTAGCGGAACAGATACGCAGTATTTT.

This clone showed up just once. The chain has TRBV9 and TRBJ2-7, with 7 bases matching TRBD1. Unmatched junction bases numbered 6, after V lost 0 bases and J lost 3 bases. This CDR3 is built from 15 residues. Germline CDR1 reads SGDLS; CDR2 reads YYNGEE. DNA of the CDR3: TGTGCCAGCAGCGTAGATGGACAGGCATACTACGAGCAGTACTTC. Residues: CASSVDGQAYYEQYF.

V gene TRBV25-1 combines with J gene TRBJ1-4, with 10 bases identical to TRBD1. Germline CDR1 is MGHDK and CDR2 is SYGVNS. The CDR3 runs 13 residues. V shed 3 bases and J 8 bases; nucleotides not matched to a gene: 0. The CDR3 nucleotides read TGTGCCAGCAGTGAGGGACAGGGGGAAAAACTGTTTTTT. Translating it yields CASSEGQGEKLFF.

The chain has TRBV10-3 and TRBJ2-7; tentatively, D is TRBD2 (5 bases). The V end was cut by 2 bases, the J end by 4 bases, with 6 bases between. Germline-derived CDR1 and CDR2 are ENHRY and SYGVKD. This CDR3 is built from 12 residues. The CDR3 loop reads CAISEGGYEQYF. CDR3 DNA: TGTGCCATCAGTGAGGGAGGTTACGAGCAGTACTTC.

The V and J genes are TRBV10-3 and TRBJ2-2, with TRBD1 matching 12 bases. Looked up from germline, CDR1 is ENHRY and CDR2 is SYGVKD. The CDR3 has 17 amino acids. V lost 4 bases, J lost 7 bases, and 10 bases stayed unmatched. The CDR3 here is CAISGVPGQGAVGELFF. CDR3 coding DNA: TGTGCCATCAGTGGGGTGCCGGGACAGGGGGCAGTCGGGGAGCTGTTTTTT.

This chain links TRBV2 with TRBJ1-5; D possibly corresponds to TRBD1 (6 bases). Germline assignment: CDR1 SNHLY and CDR2 FYNNEI. This CDR3 contains 14 residues. Between the trimmed V and J ends, which lost 5 bases and 6 bases, there was a span of 14 bases. CDR3 bases: TGTGCCAGCAGTCGGCAGGGGCAACGTCAGCCCCAGCATTTT. Its translation is CASSRQGQRQPQHF.

The chain combines TRBV29-1 with TRBJ2-4; TRBD1 matches at 8 bases. The CDR3 has 16 residues. Per the germline V gene, CDR1 is SQVTM and CDR2 is ANQGSEA. V lost 3 bases and J lost 2; bases outside the gene matches: 9. The CDR3 loop is CSVDAETGETKNIQYF. For the CDR3, the DNA is TGCAGCGTTGATGCCGAGACAGGGGAGACCAAAAACATTCAGTACTTC.

This clone was counted between two and nine times. The V gene is TRBV28, the J gene TRBJ2-7; 10 bases agree with TRBD2. CDR1 and CDR2 from the germline V gene are MDHEN and SYDVKM. This CDR3 is built from 16 residues. The trim removed 2 bases at V and 3 bases at J, leaving 7 bases unmatched. CDR3 in amino acids: CASSLRLLAGNYEQYF. The DNA of the CDR3 is TGTGCCAGCAGTTTAAGGCTACTAGCGGGAAACTACGAGCAGTACTTC.

The CDR3 reads CASSPRGAYEQYF. DNA for the CDR3: TGTGCCAGCAGTCCCAGGGGGGCCTACGAGCAGTACTTC. V is TRBV27 and J is TRBJ2-5; TRBD1 is a possible D gene (7 bases). Near its end, the DNA agrees better with TRBJ2-7, so the J call may be wrong. This CDR3 contains 13 residues. Germline V gene lookup returns CDR1 MNHEY and CDR2 SMNVEV (reference sequence).

The chain joins TRBV30 to TRBJ1-4; D is perhaps TRBD1 (5 bases). This CDR3 is built from 15 residues. Germline CDR1 and CDR2: GTSNPN and SVGIG (reference sequence). Trimming took 5 bases from V and 4 from J, leaving 17 bases between them. CDR3 sequence: CAWYPQGALNEKLFF. The CDR3 nucleotides are TGTGCCTGGTACCCTCAAGGGGCCCTTAATGAAAAACTGTTTTTT.

This chain connects TRBV5-6 to TRBJ1-4; 7 nucleotides match TRBD1. The CDR3 loop spans 14 amino acids. After removal of 4 bases from V and 3 bases from J, the junction contained 3 bases not matched to a gene. Germline lookup yields CDR1 SGHDT and CDR2 YYEEEE. Written as DNA, the CDR3 is TGTGCCAGCAGCAAGACAGGGTCTAATGAAAAACTGTTTTTT. This translates into CASSKTGSNEKLFF.

This chain links TRBV10-3 with TRBJ2-4; 12 bases are a match to TRBD2. The CDR3 contains 22 residues. CDR1 is ENHRY, CDR2 SYGVKD, per germline. The junction had 22 bases not matched to a gene; V was cut back by 6 bases and J by 1 base. Here the CDR3 DNA reads TGTGCCATCAGCCGACACCCAACCCCGGGACTAGCGGGCCAAGGGGCCAAAAACATTCAGTACTTC. The encoded protein is CAISRHPTPGLAGQGAKNIQYF.

The rearrangement links TRBV5-6 to TRBJ2-1; 10 bases are a match to TRBD2. Trimming cost V 4 bases and J 4 bases; bases outside gene matches: 14. The CDR3 has 18 amino acids. Germline values: CDR1 SGHDT, CDR2 YYEEEE. Written as DNA, the CDR3 is TGTGCCAGCAGCCCTAGCGGGAGCCCTTACTTATTATACAATGAGCAGTTCTTC. Translating gives CASSPSGSPYLLYNEQFF.

The chain recombines TRBV23-1 with TRBJ2-7, with D possibly being TRBD1 (5 bases). TRBV23-1 is placed among ORFs of uncertain function. The CDR3 has 12 amino acids. The germline V and J ends were trimmed by 0 bases and 7 bases, with 7 bases remaining between them. The DNA of the CDR3 is TGCGCCAGCAGTCAATCGGGGCGAGAGCAGTACTTC. The encoded protein is CASSQSGREQYF.

The rearrangement joins TRBV5-6 to TRBJ2-7; D not resolved. The germline V and J ends were trimmed by 0 bases and 6 bases, with 7 bases remaining between them. The CDR3 spans 12 residues. Germline V CDR1 and CDR2: SGHDT, YYEEEE. In nucleotides, the CDR3 is TGTGCCAGCAGCTTGGCAGGTTTCGAGCAGTACTTC. Translated, it gives CASSLAGFEQYF.

The J gene is TRBJ2-6, the V gene TRBV10-3; 8 bases fit TRBD1. After removal of 2 bases from V and 2 bases from J, the junction contained 5 bases not matched to a gene. This CDR3 contains 17 residues. Looked up from germline, CDR1 is ENHRY and CDR2 is SYGVKD. The CDR3 protein is CAISEGQGLTGANVLTF. CDR3 sequence (DNA): TGTGCCATCAGTGAGGGACAGGGATTAACTGGGGCCAACGTCCTGACTTTC.

V is TRBV7-8 and J is TRBJ2-5, with D possibly matching TRBD2 (5 bases). CDR3 size: 11 residues. Germline CDR1 SGHVS, CDR2 FQNEAQ. The V end was cut by 5 bases, the J end by 5 bases, with 6 bases between. CDR3 sequence (DNA): TGTGCCAGCAGCGGCGGGGAGACCCAGTACTTC. Translated, it gives CASSGGETQYF.

The J gene is TRBJ2-5, the V gene TRBV9; 12 nucleotides agree with TRBD1. Germline assignment: CDR1 SGDLS and CDR2 YYNGEE. V was pared by 0 bases and J by 5 bases, with 5 bases of the junction left unmatched. This CDR3 has 16 amino acids. CDR3 DNA sequence: TGTGCCAGCAGCGTAGGGGACAGGGGGCGATCGGAGACCCAGTACTTC. This translates into CASSVGDRGRSETQYF. Variable domain in full (rest from reference TRBV9 and TRBJ2-5): DSGVTQTPKHLITATGQRVTLRCSPRSGDLSVYWYQQSLDQGLQFLIQYYNGEERAKGNILERFSAQQFPDLHSELNLSSLELGDSALYFCASSVGDRGRSETQYFGPGTRLLVL.

In its sample, this clone was seen a few times. This chain links TRBV19 with TRBJ2-1; TRBD2 aligns across 9 bases. Germline CDR1 reads LNHDA; CDR2 reads SQIVND (reference sequence). V dropped 2 bases and J dropped 7; count of bases not matched to a gene: 9. This CDR3 spans 16 amino acids. CDR3 in amino acids: CASSISGSGSGNEQFF. The CDR3 coding sequence is TGTGCCAGTAGTATAAGTGGTAGCGGGAGTGGGAATGAGCAGTTCTTC.

This clone has more than one count but fewer than ten. The gene calls are TRBV28 and TRBJ2-7; D might be TRBD1 (6 bases). The CDR3 is made up of 12 amino acids. Trimming cost V 9 bases and J 6 bases, with 15 bases left between them. Germline CDR1 reads MDHEN; CDR2 reads SYDVKM. The CDR3, as DNA: TGTGCCAGTAACAGGGTCGCGGGCGAGCAGTACTTC. Translation: CASNRVAGEQYF.

To note about this clone: Other DNA sequences from this sample encode an identical CDR3 as well. The chain joins TRBV19 to TRBJ1-5; 10 positions agree with TRBD1. The germline V gene encodes CDR1 LNHDA and CDR2 SQIVND (reference sequence). The CDR3 loop spans 13 amino acids. V was clipped by 8 bases and J by 5 bases; unmatched bases: 3. The CDR3 DNA sequence: TGTGCCAGTTCCGGGACAGGGGATCAGCCCCAGCATTTT. It translates to CASSGTGDQPQHF.

The chain employs TRBV2 and TRBJ2-5; 8 positions agree with TRBD1. The J call may not be correct, given that the DNA end is closer to TRBJ2-7. The CDR3 extends over 15 amino acids. Per the germline V gene, CDR1 is SNHLY and CDR2 is FYNNEI. The CDR3 region has the DNA TGTGCCAGCAGTGAACTGACAGGGGACCCCTACGAGCAGTACTTC. Amino acid sequence: CASSELTGDPYEQYF.

This sequence joins TRBV5-8 and TRBJ1-5; a weak D match, TRBD1 (5 bases). CDR1 and CDR2 (germline): SGHTS, YDEGEE. The CDR3 spans 14 residues. Trimming took 2 bases from V and 4 from J, leaving 10 bases between them. CDR3 nucleotide sequence: TGTGCCAGCAGCTTCCGACAGACTAATCAGCCCCAGCATTTT. Protein sequence: CASSFRQTNQPQHF.

V and J are TRBV6-1 and TRBJ1-5; a possible D gene is TRBD1 (6 bases). Looked up from germline, CDR1 is MNHNS and CDR2 is SASEGT. V lost 7 bases to trimming and J lost 5 bases, with 15 bases between them. This CDR3 contains 14 residues. Here the CDR3 reads CASIKGVRDQPQHF. CDR3 bases: TGTGCCAGCATAAAGGGGGTGCGGGATCAGCCCCAGCATTTT.